These 7 T cell receptor beta chains share one sample of origin, sequenced in a study of T cells in women clearing cervical HPV infection (dated by TCRdb to 2017 to 2018). The library was prepared using the immunoSEQ multiplex PCR assay. TCRdb carries this immuneACCESS record with in-frame sequences only. Its versions omit some clonotypes, under half of them owing to an unresolved V gene in the studies checked, with the rest unexplained. The table for this sample records about 30,000 clones. The ten largest clones add up to 3.5% of the sample. Sequenced sample: blood buffy coat. The receptor set was obtained from a woman aged 18-70 years with a cervical HPV16 infection that either progressed to CIN3+ or cleared (not recorded which).

Comments on this clone: The read falls 3 residues short of the CDR3 end, and the missing part is taken from the germline J gene. The V and J genes are TRBV11-1 and TRBJ1-2; D is unclear. The CDR3 covers 14 residues. Germline V gives CDR1 SGHAT, CDR2 FQDESV (reference sequence). CDR3 bases read: TGTGCCAGCAGCCCCATATCCCCCGAGAGGGGC. This gives the protein CASSPISPERG. The CDR3 reads in full as CASSPISPERGYTF.

Concerning this clone: Coverage ceases 3 residues before the CDR3 finishes, and the germline J gene fills in the end. V and J are TRBV14 and TRBJ2-7; tentatively, D is TRBD2 (6 bases). Trimming removed 1 base from V and 6 bases from J, with 10 bases in between. CDR1 and CDR2 from the germline V gene are SGHDN and FVKESK. This CDR3 has 13 residues. The CDR3: CASSQGRGSEQYF. Incomplete CDR3 DNA: TGTGCCAGCAGCCAAGGTCGGGGGAGCGAG.

Turning to this clone: The read comes to an end 3 residues before the CDR3 does, leaving the germline J gene to fill in the end. This rearrangement joins TRBV6-2 or TRBV6-3 to TRBJ2-3; TRBD2 matches 10 bases. J gave up 0 bases and V 5 bases, and 2 bases lay outside the gene matches. The germline gives CDR1 MNHEY, CDR2 SVGEGT. CDR3 length: 15 residues. The CDR3 spells CASSQTSGSTDTQYF. CDR3 DNA, as far as it was read: TGTGCCAGCAGTCAGACTAGCGGGAGCACAGATACG.

The part of the CDR3 DNA that was read is TGTGCCAGCAGCCCCGGGACTAGCGTTTACTACGAG. Translating it yields CASSPGTSVYYE. The entire CDR3 protein is CASSPGTSVYYEQYF. V gene TRBV7-9 combines with J gene TRBJ2-7; the match to TRBD2 covers 10 bases. The read comes to an end 3 residues before the CDR3 does, leaving the germline J gene to fill in the end. CDR3 length: 15 amino acids. Per germline, CDR1 SEHNR and CDR2 FQNEAQ (reference sequence). J lost 3 bases, V lost 5 bases, and 7 bases had no gene match.

As to this clone: Read coverage stops 3 residues before the CDR3 terminus; the germline J gene supplies the remainder. The J gene is TRBJ2-3, the V gene TRBV13; D not resolved. Looked up from germline, CDR1 is PRHDT and CDR2 is FYEKMQ (reference sequence). Trimming took 2 bases from V and 6 from J, leaving 9 bases between them. CDR3 length: 13 residues. CDR3 bases read: TGTGCCAGCAGCTTAATTTCGAGGGATACG. Its protein is CASSLISRDT. The entire CDR3 sequence reads CASSLISRDTQYF.

Note on this clone: The read falls 3 residues short of the CDR3 end, and the missing part is taken from the germline J gene. The V and J genes are TRBV7-2 and TRBJ2-7, with 7 positions matching TRBD2. The J segment lost 2 bases and the V segment lost 1 base, leaving 2 bases of the junction unmatched. There are 14 residues in the CDR3. CDR1 and CDR2 (germline): SGHTA, FQGNSA. CDR3 bases read: TGTGCCAGCAGCTTAGGGGACTACCCCTACGAG. Its protein is CASSLGDYPYE. The whole CDR3 protein is CASSLGDYPYEQYF.

In regard to this clone: The read gets to within 3 residues of the CDR3 end, and the germline J gene fills in the rest. The chain carries TRBV10-2 and TRBJ2-7; 7 bases line up with TRBD1. After removal of 3 bases from V and 6 bases from J, the junction contained 14 bases not matched to a gene. Germline V gene data show CDR1 as WSHSY and CDR2 as SAAADI. The CDR3 is made up of 16 amino acids. Partial CDR3 DNA: TGCGCCAGCAGTGAAGGGACAGAGATTTACAGGGGCGAG. Translation gives CASSEGTEIYRGE. The entire CDR3 is CASSEGTEIYRGEQYF.